This TCR beta chain was sequenced for a study of chemoradiotherapy in HPV16-positive cancers. The study's findings and limits: Better recurrence-free survival went with HPV-responsive T-cell expansion in HPV16-positive patients.

TCRdb's table, derived via immunoSEQ multiplex PCR, lists solely in-frame clones and lacks some. Of about 53,000 clones in the sample, 90% were seen once. The CDR3 runs 17 residues. Germline V gene lookup returns CDR1 LNHDA and CDR2 SQIVND (reference sequence). The germline V and J ends were trimmed by 0 bases and 0 bases, with 14 bases remaining between them. A single count supports this clone. The antigen remains undetermined. The chain recombines TRBV19 with TRBJ2-5; D might be TRBD2 (5 bases). The input for sequencing was blood, taken from a patient who underwent chemoradiotherapy. The sequence was obtained from a human donor with HPV-associated anogenital cancer. The CDR3 bases are TGTGCCAGTAGTATAGATCTATGGAGGCGGAACCAAGAGACCCAGTACTTC. The encoded protein is CASSIDLWRRNQETQYF.